Listed here is a single TCR beta chain. Antigen unknown. The data are from a study of T cells after yellow fever vaccination. Across the whole study: Fractions with few cells were prepared using SMART-Seq v4 Ultra Low Input. Study conclusions and caveats: The secondary response was weaker, and its peak arrived faster, on day 5 versus 15. Post-booster repertoires again held most primary-vaccination clones (just under 97% CD4, 85% to 90% CD8).

A process of 5'RACE template switching, which added a universal primer site and UMIs, was used to make TCR cDNA. TCRdb itself ran the 5' RACE reads through MiXCR, one entry per CDR3 protein. The data contain about 580,000 distinct CDR3 sequences, less than 20% of them singletons. The CDR3 is 18 amino acids. Germline V gives CDR1 SSHAT, CDR2 FNYEAQ (reference sequence). Specimen: PBMCs, collected around 5 days after the first yellow fever vaccination. The chain carries TRBV7-7 and TRBJ2-1, with 10 bases lining up with TRBD2. This receptor was identified in a man between 18 and 29 years old who received the YFV17D yellow fever vaccine. CDR3 in amino acids: CTFSCVAGGSMVYNEQFF. The CDR3 region has the DNA TGTACCTTCAGCTGTGTAGCGGGGGGCAGTATGGTCTACAATGAGCAGTTCTTC.